The following is a T cell receptor beta chain sequence with its context. Its antigen is not identified. These data are taken from a study of T-cell memory formation after mild COVID-19. Findings and limits, study-wide: Memory cells collected pre-infection included some clones that later responded, suggesting cross-reactive memory joined.

Each CDR3 protein gets one entry after TCRdb re-called the 5' RACE reads with MiXCR. This sample carries around 420,000 distinct CDR3 sequences, about 24% of them seen once, and the ten largest clones take around 8.8%. The sample taken for sequencing was PBMCs or a T cell subset sorted from them (not recorded which). The origin of this receptor is an adult woman who had mild COVID-19 (a few samples of this study predate the infection). Cell type and time point are not known.

The CDR3 DNA sequence: TGTGCCAGCACCGACCGGGACTATGAGCAGTTCTTC. It codes for CASTDRDYEQFF. This chain connects TRBV12-3 or TRBV12-4 to TRBJ2-1; possible D gene TRBD2, 6 bases. The CDR3 is made up of 12 amino acids. V dropped 7 bases and J dropped 8 bases, with 12 bases sitting between them.